The rows below give T cell receptor beta chains drawn from one sample of a study of T cell responses to AZD1222 COVID-19 vaccine. Profiling relied on immunoSEQ multiplex PCR, and the TCRdb table lists in-frame clones only, not all of them. Among under 140,000 clones listed, roughly 92% were seen once. Sequencing used peripheral blood, obtained on day 0 of AZD1222 vaccination. These receptors originate from an adult in good health. Each CDR3 is given with its conserved first and last residue. The D gene is left open where the match is weak. Where a row states a size, it is once, few, many or the class of an expanded clone; other rows omit it.

j_gene | abundance | v_gene | d_gene | CDR3aa | CDR3nt
TRBJ2-7 | - | TRBV27 | TRBD2 | CASSPERGGFYEQYF | TGTGCCAGCAGTCCAGAGCGGGGGGGTTTCTACGAGCAGTACTTC
TRBJ2-2 | - | TRBV5-4 | TRBD1 | CASRGAGQGATGELFF | TGTGCCAGCAGGGGAGCGGGACAGGGAGCTACCGGGGAGCTGTTTTTT
TRBJ2-1 | - | TRBV18 | - | CASSLTIPGGVDNEQFF | TGTGCCAGCTCTTTAACGATCCCCGGGGGCGTTGACAATGAGCAGTTCTTC
TRBJ2-2 | - | TRBV7-3 | - | CASSPQGFGELFF | TGTGCCAGCAGCCCGCAGGGTTTCGGGGAGCTGTTTTTT
TRBJ2-7 | - | TRBV29-1 | - | CSVELGSYEQYF | TGCAGCGTTGAACTGGGGTCCTACGAGCAGTACTTC
TRBJ2-7 | once | TRBV11-2 | TRBD2 | CASSLGRGKGEQYF | TGTGCCAGCAGCTTAGGGCGGGGGAAAGGCGAGCAGTACTTC
TRBJ1-3 | - | TRBV27 | - | CASSLVGSSGNTIYF | TGTGCCAGCAGTTTAGTTGGATCCTCTGGAAACACCATATATTTT
TRBJ2-5 | - | TRBV24-1 | TRBD2 | CATSDFRTSGGAETQYF | TGTGCCACCAGTGATTTCCGGACTAGCGGGGGGGCCGAGACCCAGTACTTC
TRBJ1-5 | - | TRBV2 | - | CASSEVKDNQPQHF | TGTGCCAGCAGTGAAGTTAAAGACAATCAGCCCCAGCATTTT
TRBJ1-5 | - | TRBV5-1 | - | CASSSGGVGQPQHF | TGCGCCAGCAGCTCTGGCGGGGTAGGACAGCCCCAGCATTTT
TRBJ2-4 | few | TRBV4-1 | TRBD2 | CASSQDQGSGGAGKNIQYF | TGCGCCAGCAGCCAAGATCAGGGTAGCGGGGGGGCAGGCAAAAACATTCAGTACTTC
TRBJ2-7 | - | TRBV19 | - | CASSIVADPQSYEQYF | TGTGCCAGTAGTATAGTAGCGGACCCTCAGTCCTACGAGCAGTACTTC
TRBJ2-1 | hyperexpanded | TRBV5-6 | - | CASSPPSAGLIHEQFF | TGTGCCAGCAGCCCCCCGAGTGCGGGATTAATACATGAGCAGTTCTTC
TRBJ1-1 | - | TRBV6-5 | - | CASRDYTEAFF | TGTGCCAGCAGGGATTACACTGAAGCTTTCTTT
TRBJ1-5 | - | TRBV24-1 | - | CATSEPQGSQHF | TGTGCCACCAGTGAGCCTCAGGGATCCCAGCATTTT
TRBJ2-2 | - | TRBV7-9 | - | CASSLARRAGTGELFF | TGTGCCAGCAGCTTAGCGAGGCGGGCCGGGACCGGGGAGCTGTTTTTT
TRBJ2-7 | - | TRBV7-6 | TRBD1 | CASSLGGTGHYEQYF | TGTGCCAGCAGCTTAGGTGGGACAGGGCACTACGAGCAGTACTTC
TRBJ2-2 | - | TRBV11-3 | - | CASSSRLAGGSGELFF | TGTGCCAGCAGCTCCCGACTAGCAGGGGGCTCCGGGGAGCTGTTTTTT
TRBJ1-5 | once | TRBV2 | - | CASSVLSQPQHF | TGTGCCAGCAGTGTTTTATCTCAGCCCCAGCATTTT
TRBJ2-1 | - | TRBV5-4 | TRBD2 | CASSDGLAGGQEQFF | TGTGCCAGCAGCGACGGACTAGCGGGGGGGCAGGAGCAGTTCTTC
TRBJ2-1 | - | TRBV19 | TRBD2 | CASSPSPGLAVTYNEQFF | TGTGCCAGTAGTCCCTCCCCAGGACTAGCGGTTACCTACAATGAGCAGTTCTTC
TRBJ1-6 | - | TRBV7-9 | - | CASSSRDLPYNSPLHF | TGTGCCAGCAGCTCGAGGGACCTCCCCTATAATTCACCCCTCCACTTT
TRBJ1-1 | - | TRBV24-1 | - | CATQTSGSGEAFF | TGTGCCACCCAAACCTCAGGTTCGGGTGAAGCTTTCTTT
TRBJ2-7 | - | TRBV6-5 | - | CASSYSGSFEQYF | TGTGCCAGCAGTTACTCGGGGAGCTTCGAGCAGTACTTC
TRBJ1-4 | - | TRBV28 | - | CASSPWTDSNEKLFF | TGTGCCAGCAGTCCGTGGACAGATTCTAATGAAAAACTGTTTTTT
TRBJ2-7 | - | TRBV9 | TRBD1 | CASSAVDRGVNEQYF | TGTGCCAGCAGCGCCGTGGACAGGGGAGTAAACGAGCAGTACTTC
TRBJ2-1 | - | TRBV3-1/TRBV3-2 | TRBD2 | CASSPRTVAGYNEQFF | TGTGCCAGCAGCCCACGTACCGTAGCGGGCTACAATGAGCAGTTCTTC
TRBJ1-2 | - | TRBV19 | TRBD1 | CASSPGQGALRNGYTF | TGTGCCAGTAGTCCGGGACAGGGGGCGCTTAGAAATGGCTACACCTTC
TRBJ1-1 | - | TRBV5-1 | - | CASSMNQNTEAFF | TGCGCCAGCAGTATGAATCAGAACACTGAAGCTTTCTTT
TRBJ1-5 | - | TRBV28 | TRBD1 | CASSTWGQGSNQPQHF | TGTGCCAGCAGTACCTGGGGACAGGGGTCCAATCAGCCCCAGCATTTT
TRBJ1-3 | few | TRBV6-5 | - | CASSGTASGNTIYF | TGTGCCAGCAGCGGGACGGCCTCTGGAAACACCATATATTTT
TRBJ1-2 | - | TRBV5-5 | TRBD1 | CASSKGQGWGYTF | TGTGCCAGCAGCAAAGGACAGGGTTGGGGCTACACCTTC
TRBJ1-1 | once | TRBV7-3 | - | CASSLMGFDTEAFF | TGTGCCAGCAGCTTAATGGGGTTTGACACTGAAGCTTTCTTT
TRBJ2-3 | - | TRBV28 | TRBD2 | CASSVPGLAGGQADTQYF | TGTGCCAGCAGTGTTCCGGGACTAGCGGGGGGGCAGGCAGATACGCAGTATTTT
TRBJ1-2 | once | TRBV6-2/TRBV6-3 | - | CASSYSGPVYGYTF | TGTGCCAGCAGTTACTCGGGGCCGGTCTATGGCTACACCTTC
TRBJ2-3 | - | TRBV10-3 | - | CATGGGVTDTQYF | TGTGCCACCGGAGGGGGTGTGACAGATACGCAGTATTTT
TRBJ2-7 | - | TRBV30 | - | CAWTDGGPYEQYF | TGTGCCTGGACCGACGGAGGCCCCTACGAGCAGTACTTC
TRBJ2-1 | - | TRBV11-2 | - | CASSLIPGTFF | TGTGCCAGCAGCTTAATCCCAGGCACGTTCTTC
TRBJ1-2 | - | TRBV3-1/TRBV3-2 | - | CASKRGESSDYGYTF | TGTGCCAGCAAGCGCGGCGAGAGCAGTGACTATGGCTACACCTTC
TRBJ2-2 | - | TRBV2 | TRBD2 | CASRKRDFTGELFF | TGTGCCAGCAGGAAGCGGGATTTCACCGGGGAGCTGTTTTTT
TRBJ2-5 | - | TRBV28 | - | CASSFPGGGRETQYF | TGTGCCAGCAGTTTTCCAGGGGGGGGTAGGGAGACCCAGTACTTC
TRBJ2-5 | - | TRBV25-1 | - | CASSEGAGTETQYF | TGTGCCAGCAGTGAAGGGGCGGGGACTGAGACCCAGTACTTC
TRBJ2-4 | - | TRBV10-3 | - | CAIAADTDKNIQYF | TGTGCCATCGCCGCCGACACCGACAAAAACATTCAGTACTTC
TRBJ2-7 | - | TRBV6-5 | TRBD1 | CASSYDRGGGEQYF | TGTGCCAGCAGTTACGACAGGGGTGGTGGCGAGCAGTACTTC
TRBJ1-2 | - | TRBV2 | - | CASSEKRGDYGYTF | TGTGCCAGCAGTGAAAAGAGAGGGGACTATGGCTACACCTTC
TRBJ2-7 | - | TRBV15 | - | CATSRDWPGPYEQYF | TGTGCCACCAGCAGAGATTGGCCGGGACCCTACGAGCAGTACTTC
TRBJ2-3 | - | TRBV11-3 | - | CASSLGDGGLGTDTQYF | TGTGCCAGCAGCTTAGGGGACGGTGGATTGGGCACAGATACGCAGTATTTT
TRBJ2-1 | - | TRBV2 | - | CASSETGTSWNEQFF | TGTGCCAGCAGCGAAACCGGGACATCTTGGAATGAGCAGTTCTTC
TRBJ1-2 | - | TRBV30 | - | CAWSVVANYGYTF | TGTGCCTGGAGTGTAGTGGCTAACTATGGCTACACCTTC